This T cell receptor beta chain was sequenced in a study of T cells after yellow fever vaccination. V lost 1 base to trimming and J lost 9 bases; unmatched junction nucleotides: 1. This CDR3 spans 12 amino acids. Germline V lookup: CDR1 GTSNPN, CDR2 SVGIG (reference sequence). TCRdb analysed the 5' RACE reads with MiXCR anew, one entry per CDR3 protein. The data show approximately 330,000 distinct CDR3 sequences, roughly 4% seen once. This clonotype originated in a man between 18 and 29 years old who received the YFV17D yellow fever vaccine. Here the sequenced sample was PBMCs, taken 5 days after the yellow fever booster vaccination. The chain uses TRBV30 and TRBJ2-1; 9 positions agree with TRBD2. CDR3 in DNA: TGTGCCTGGAGTGCTAGCGGGGTTGAGCAGTTCTTC. This translates into CAWSASGVEQFF.